The rows below give T cell receptor beta chains drawn from one sample of a study of T-cell reconstitution after alpha-beta-depleted transplantation in children. In TCRdb, the PCR reads were re-called with MiXCR into one record per CDR3 protein. The data contain roughly 500,000 distinct CDR3 sequences, about 10% of them seen just once; the ten biggest clones take up roughly 2%. Specimen: PBMCs, collected before TCRalphabeta/CD19-depleted stem cell transplant. The source of these receptors is a child under 10 years old with inherited bone marrow failure, due to receive a stem cell transplant. Both conserved end residues are part of each CDR3. Fields, in order: J gene, D gene, V gene, clone size, CDR3 protein, CDR3 DNA. The D gene is left open where the match is weak. Size values are once, few and many counts, or a class for expanded clones, and some rows have none.

TRBJ1-2 TRBD1 TRBV3-1 NA CASSQGTPGQGGYGYTF TGTGCCAGCAGCCAAGGAACGCCAGGACAGGGTGGCTATGGCTACACCTTC
TRBJ2-7 NA TRBV28 many CASSSPKTGNRYF TGTGCCAGCAGTTCCCCGAAAACAGGGAATCGGTACTTC
TRBJ1-2 NA TRBV5-1 many CASSSDGILGYGYTF TGCGCCAGCAGCTCGGACGGGATCCTGGGATATGGCTACACCTTC
TRBJ2-7 TRBD2 TRBV5-1 many CASSFRLAGSYEQYF TGCGCCAGCAGCTTTAGGCTAGCGGGGTCCTACGAGCAGTACTTC
TRBJ2-7 NA TRBV7-9 many CASSSDTIYEQYF TGTGCCAGCAGCTCTGACACGATCTACGAGCAGTACTTC
TRBJ2-5 TRBD2 TRBV6-1 many CASSGLAGDQETQYF TGTGCCAGCAGTGGACTAGCGGGAGATCAAGAGACCCAGTACTTC
TRBJ2-3 NA TRBV20-1 NA CSSRGPARSLDTQYF TGCAGTTCTAGGGGCCCGGCTCGGAGCTTGGATACGCAGTATTTT
TRBJ1-5 NA TRBV19 NA CASSIVGPGPQHF TGTGCCAGTAGTATAGTGGGGCCAGGGCCCCAGCATTTT
TRBJ2-7 NA TRBV21-1 many CASSKAGAYEQYF TGTGCCAGCAGCAAAGCAGGGGCCTACGAGCAGTACTTC
TRBJ2-1 TRBD2 TRBV20-1 many CSASPLAGVNEQFF TGCAGTGCTAGTCCACTAGCGGGAGTTAATGAGCAGTTCTTC
TRBJ1-4 NA TRBV19 many CASQGVWEEKLFF TGTGCCAGTCAGGGAGTCTGGGAGGAAAAACTGTTTTTT
TRBJ1-4 NA TRBV2 few CASSSLTEATNEKLFF TGTGCCAGCAGTTCTCTAACCGAGGCAACTAATGAAAAACTGTTTTTT
TRBJ1-5 TRBD1 TRBV28 few CASSLSPGGHNQPQHF TGTGCCAGCAGTTTATCTCCAGGGGGGCACAATCAGCCCCAGCATTTT
TRBJ2-5 NA TRBV29-1 NA CSVLSVGETQYF TGCAGCGTTTTGAGCGTGGGGGAGACCCAGTACTTC
TRBJ2-7 TRBD2 TRBV27 many CASSLTSGYEQYF TGTGCCAGCAGTTTGACTAGCGGCTACGAGCAGTACTTC
TRBJ2-1 NA TRBV7-9 few CASSRGLNSYNEQFF TGTGCCAGCAGCCGAGGACTAAATTCCTACAATGAGCAGTTCTTC
TRBJ2-7 NA TRBV19 NA CASSMTGAGYEQYF TGTGCCAGTAGTATGACGGGAGCGGGCTACGAGCAGTACTTC
TRBJ2-2 TRBD2 TRBV19 few CASSILAGGTGELFF TGTGCCAGTAGTATCCTAGCGGGAGGGACCGGGGAGCTGTTTTTT
TRBJ2-2 TRBD2 TRBV4-1 few CASSQEGTSGNTGELFF TGCGCCAGCAGCCAAGAGGGGACTAGCGGGAACACCGGGGAGCTGTTTTTT
TRBJ2-5 NA TRBV20-1 many CSAEGRQETQYF TGCAGTGCAGAAGGCAGGCAAGAGACCCAGTACTTC
TRBJ2-2 TRBD1 TRBV12-3/TRBV12-4 many CASSLGTGGGELFF TGTGCCAGCAGTTTGGGGACAGGGGGCGGGGAGCTGTTTTTT
TRBJ2-5 NA TRBV23-1 NA CASSQSWGETQYF TGCGCCAGCAGTCAATCATGGGGAGAGACCCAGTACTTC
TRBJ2-5 NA TRBV29-1 few CSSRLGGETQYF TGCAGCTCGCGACTGGGGGGAGAGACCCAGTACTTC
TRBJ1-3 NA TRBV4-3 many CASSQDWLDSPSGNTIYF TGCGCCAGCAGCCAAGATTGGTTGGACAGTCCCTCTGGAAACACCATATATTTT
TRBJ1-5 NA TRBV12-3/TRBV12-4 many CASTLGVLRNQPQHF TGTGCCAGCACCTTGGGGGTACTGAGGAATCAGCCCCAGCATTTT
TRBJ2-2 TRBD2 TRBV4-3 NA CASSPTSGNSGELFF TGCGCCAGCAGCCCTACTAGCGGGAATTCCGGGGAGCTGTTTTTT